Each of the 11 T cell receptor beta chains below was sequenced from the same sample in a study of CD8+CD57+ T cells in acquired aplastic anemia. Genomic DNA templated the TCR beta VDJ and CDR3 profiling. TCRdb independently ran MiXCR on the reads; one entry per CDR3 protein. The sample carries a few hundred thousand distinct CDR3 sequences, over 55% recorded once. Sample: sorted CD4+, CD8+, or CD8+CD57+ T cells (not recorded which) from PBMCs. These receptors all come from a human donor in good health.

This CDR3 is CASSVGGDGNTEAFF. The DNA of the CDR3 is TGTGCCAGCAGCGTAGGGGGGGATGGGAACACTGAAGCTTTCTTT. This chain links TRBV9 with TRBJ1-1; perhaps TRBD1 as D (5 bases). The ends were cut back, 0 bases at V and 1 base at J, with 10 bases in the middle. CDR1 SGDLS and CDR2 YYNGEE come from the germline V gene. This CDR3 has 15 residues.

This clonotype was recorded at least ten times. The V call is TRBV4-3, the J call TRBJ1-2, with D unresolved. Trimming stripped 0 bases from V and 0 bases from J, with 14 bases between. The CDR3 is 17 residues long. CDR1 and CDR2 from the germline V gene are LGHNA and YSLEER. In DNA form, the CDR3 reads TGCGCCAGCAGCCAAGATTCGGGCAGCTCGGCTAACTATGGCTACACCTTC. Amino acids: CASSQDSGSSANYGYTF.

This clonotype appeared once. V usage is TRBV10-1 and J usage is TRBJ1-2; 8 nucleotides match TRBD1. Trimming took 6 bases from V and 3 from J; bases not matched to a gene: 18. The CDR3 covers 18 residues. CDR1 and CDR2 (germline): WNHNN, SYGVQD (reference sequence). The CDR3 bases are TGCGCCAGCAGGGACAGGGTCTGTCGGGGGGCTCTGGACTATGGCTACACCTTC. This translates into CASRDRVCRGALDYGYTF.

The chain carries TRBV9 and TRBJ2-7; D call uncertain. V was shortened by 2 bases and J by 2 bases, with 2 bases between the two germline ends. Germline V gene data show CDR1 as SGDLS and CDR2 as YYNGEE. The CDR3 covers 11 residues. The CDR3 coding sequence is TGTGCCAGCAGCGTTCCCTACGAGCAGTACTTC. It translates to CASSVPYEQYF.

This clonotype has a count of ten or more. The chain recombines TRBV27 with TRBJ2-7; no clear D gene. The CDR3 covers 15 residues. Germline lookup yields CDR1 MNHEY and CDR2 SMNVEV (reference sequence). V lost 2 bases and J lost 3, with 14 bases in between. Here the CDR3 DNA reads TGTGCCAGCAGTTTAATTCATCCCACGTTCTACGAGCAGTACTTC. Its translation: CASSLIHPTFYEQYF.

The rearrangement links TRBV19 to TRBJ1-1; TRBD1 might be the D (5 bases). Trimming took 5 bases from V and 7 from J, leaving 14 bases between them. Germline CDR1 is LNHDA and CDR2 is SQIVND (reference sequence). CDR3 length: 13 amino acids. CDR3 DNA sequence: TGTGCCAGTAGTCCGTGGGGGTCGCATGAAGCTTTCTTT. It encodes CASSPWGSHEAFF.

V usage is TRBV20-1 and J usage is TRBJ2-7; TRBD1 matches at 7 bases. This CDR3 has 13 amino acids. Losses at the gene ends were 4 bases for V and 3 bases for J; bases not matched to a gene: 6. Per germline, CDR1 DFQATT and CDR2 SNEGSKA (reference sequence). The CDR3 sequence: CSAKGTVRYEQYF. In DNA form, the CDR3 reads TGCAGTGCTAAGGGGACAGTCCGCTACGAGCAGTACTTC.

This clonotype was observed a handful of times. The chain has TRBV2 and TRBJ2-1; 15 bases match TRBD2. The CDR3 spans 16 residues. Germline V CDR1 and CDR2: SNHLY, FYNNEI. Trimming at V came to 2 bases and at J to 12 bases, leaving 8 bases not matched to a gene. CDR3 in amino acids: CASSELGLAGGIRQFF. As DNA, the CDR3 is TGTGCCAGCAGTGAACTGGGACTAGCGGGAGGCATCAGGCAGTTCTTC.

On this clonotype: Being one base from a much bigger clone, this may be a read error. The J gene is TRBJ2-7, the V gene TRBV20-1; D is tentatively TRBD1 or TRBD2 (5 bases each). The CDR3 extends over 14 amino acids. Looked up from germline, CDR1 is DFQATT and CDR2 is SNEGSKA (reference sequence). CDR3 DNA sequence: TGCAGTGCTAGGGGGCTAGAGGGGATCTACGAGCGGTACTTC. Protein: CSARGLEGIYERYF.

The V call is TRBV29-1, the J call TRBJ2-1; tentatively, D is TRBD2 (6 bases). From germline, CDR1 is SQVTM and CDR2 ANQGSEA. The V end was cut by 2 bases, the J end by 4 bases, with 18 bases between. This CDR3 has 16 amino acids. CDR3 DNA: TGCAGCGTTGAATGGAGGGTTAGCGGACCTTACAATGAGCAGTTCTTC. Protein product: CSVEWRVSGPYNEQFF.

The chain joins TRBV29-1 to TRBJ1-2, with 9 bases matching TRBD1. V gave up 6 bases and J gave up 8 bases; unmatched junction bases: 16. The CDR3 spans 15 residues. Looked up from germline, CDR1 is SQVTM and CDR2 is ANQGSEA. The CDR3 here is CSVGYDRGLSGGYTF. Here the CDR3 DNA reads TGCAGCGTCGGTTACGACAGGGGGTTGTCTGGCGGCTACACCTTC.